Below, one T cell receptor (beta chain) is given with its context. The CDR3 extends over 15 amino acids. Trimming removed 9 bases at V and 5 bases at J, with 21 bases between. From germline, CDR1 is MNHNY and CDR2 SVGAGI (reference sequence). The second PCR ran roughly 7 to 12 cycles with a sample-barcoded 5' primer and J-beta primers. The template-switch adaptor was a 5' adaptor with 12 random nucleotides. It tagged each cDNA molecule. TCRdb called the 5' RACE reads again in MiXCR, with one record for every CDR3 protein. The sample comprises about 730,000 distinct CDR3 sequences, roughly 44% of which are singletons, and more than 20% rests with the top ten. This sample is part of a study of blood T cells in healthy people across ages.

What was sequenced was blood. This chain joins TRBV6-6 and TRBJ2-3; D assignment may be TRBD1 or TRBD2 (5 bases each). The clonotype originates from a woman aged 60-75 years in good health. CDR3 DNA: TGTGCCAGTAGTCCCGGGACCCTAATCGGAGATACGCAGTATTTT. It specifies CASSPGTLIGDTQYF.